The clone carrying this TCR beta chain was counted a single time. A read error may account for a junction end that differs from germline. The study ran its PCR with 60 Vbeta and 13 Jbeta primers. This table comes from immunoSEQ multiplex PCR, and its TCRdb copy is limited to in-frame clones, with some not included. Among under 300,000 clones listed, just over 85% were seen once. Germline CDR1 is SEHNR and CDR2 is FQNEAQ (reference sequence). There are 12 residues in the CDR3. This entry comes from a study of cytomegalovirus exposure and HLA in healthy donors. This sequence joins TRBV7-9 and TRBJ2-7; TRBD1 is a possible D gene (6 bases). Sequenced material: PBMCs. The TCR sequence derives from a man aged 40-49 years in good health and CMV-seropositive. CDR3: CASSLVAGEDHF. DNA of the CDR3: TGTGCCAGCAGCTTAGTGGCAGGGGAAGATCACTTC.